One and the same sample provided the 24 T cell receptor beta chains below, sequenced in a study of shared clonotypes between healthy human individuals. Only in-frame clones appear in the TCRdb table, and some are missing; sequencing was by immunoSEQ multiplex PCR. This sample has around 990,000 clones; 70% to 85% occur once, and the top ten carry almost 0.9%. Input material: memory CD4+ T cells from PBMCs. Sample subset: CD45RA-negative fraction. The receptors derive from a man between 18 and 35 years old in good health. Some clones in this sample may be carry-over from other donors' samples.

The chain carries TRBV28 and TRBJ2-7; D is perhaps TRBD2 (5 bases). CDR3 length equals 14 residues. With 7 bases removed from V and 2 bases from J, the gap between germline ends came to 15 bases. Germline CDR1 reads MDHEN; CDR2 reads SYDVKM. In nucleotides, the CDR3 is TGTGCCAGCATCACGGGGAATACCCCCTACGAGCAGTACTTC. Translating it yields CASITGNTPYEQYF. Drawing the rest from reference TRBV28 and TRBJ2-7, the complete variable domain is DVKVTQSSRYLVKRTGEKVFLECVQDMDHENMFWYRQDPGLGLRLIYFSYDVKMKEKGDIPEGYSVSREKKERFSLILESASTNQTSMYLCASITGNTPYEQYFGPGTRLTVT.

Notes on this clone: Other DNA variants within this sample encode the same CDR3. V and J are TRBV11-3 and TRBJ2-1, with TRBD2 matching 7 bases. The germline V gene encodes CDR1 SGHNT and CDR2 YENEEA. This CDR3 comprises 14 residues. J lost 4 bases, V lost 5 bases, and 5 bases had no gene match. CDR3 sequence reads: CASSLGGSYNEQFF. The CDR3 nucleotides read TGTGCCAGCAGCCTTGGCGGGAGTTACAATGAGCAGTTCTTC.

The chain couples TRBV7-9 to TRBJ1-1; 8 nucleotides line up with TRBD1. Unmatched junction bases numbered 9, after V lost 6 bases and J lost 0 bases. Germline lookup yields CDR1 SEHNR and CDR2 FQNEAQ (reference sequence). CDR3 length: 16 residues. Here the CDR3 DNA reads TGTGCCAGCAGACAAGACAGGGGTACCATGAACACTGAAGCTTTCTTT. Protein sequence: CASRQDRGTMNTEAFF.

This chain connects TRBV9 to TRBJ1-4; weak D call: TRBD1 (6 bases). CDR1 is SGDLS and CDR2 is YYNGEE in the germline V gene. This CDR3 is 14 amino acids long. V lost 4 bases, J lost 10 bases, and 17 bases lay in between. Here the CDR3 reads CASSPTTGLGKLFF. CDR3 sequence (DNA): TGTGCCAGCAGCCCGACGACAGGTTTGGGAAAACTGTTTTTT.

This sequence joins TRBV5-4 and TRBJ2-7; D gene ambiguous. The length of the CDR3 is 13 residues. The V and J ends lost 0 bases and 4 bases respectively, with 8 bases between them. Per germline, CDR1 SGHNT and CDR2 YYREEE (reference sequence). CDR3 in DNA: TGTGCCAGCAGCTTGGTAGGTCGATACGAGCAGTACTTC. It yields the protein CASSLVGRYEQYF.

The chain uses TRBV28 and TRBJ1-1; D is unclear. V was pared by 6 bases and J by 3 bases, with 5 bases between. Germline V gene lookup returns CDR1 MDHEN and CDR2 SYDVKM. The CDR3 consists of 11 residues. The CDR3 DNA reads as TGTGCCAGCAGCATTTACACTGAAGCTTTCTTT. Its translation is CASSIYTEAFF.

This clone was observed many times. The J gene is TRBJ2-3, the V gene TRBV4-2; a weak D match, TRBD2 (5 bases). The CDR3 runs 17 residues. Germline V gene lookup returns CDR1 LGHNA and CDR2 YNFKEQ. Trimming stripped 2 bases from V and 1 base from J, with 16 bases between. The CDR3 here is CASSQSIGGWGTDTQYF. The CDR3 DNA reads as TGTGCCAGCAGCCAAAGTATTGGCGGGTGGGGCACAGATACGCAGTATTTT.

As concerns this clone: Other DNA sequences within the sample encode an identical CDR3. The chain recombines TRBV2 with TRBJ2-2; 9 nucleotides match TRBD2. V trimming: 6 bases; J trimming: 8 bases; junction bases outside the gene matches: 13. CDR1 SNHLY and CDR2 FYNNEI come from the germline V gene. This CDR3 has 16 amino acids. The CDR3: CASSGGTSIVAGELFF. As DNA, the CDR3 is TGTGCCAGCAGCGGCGGGACTAGCATAGTGGCAGGGGAGCTGTTTTTT.

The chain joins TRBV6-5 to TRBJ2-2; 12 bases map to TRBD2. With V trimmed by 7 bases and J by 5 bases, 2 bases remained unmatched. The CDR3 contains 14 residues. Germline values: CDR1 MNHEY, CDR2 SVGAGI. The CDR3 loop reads CASTTSGRTGELFF. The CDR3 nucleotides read TGTGCCAGCACGACTAGCGGGAGAACCGGGGAGCTGTTTTTT.

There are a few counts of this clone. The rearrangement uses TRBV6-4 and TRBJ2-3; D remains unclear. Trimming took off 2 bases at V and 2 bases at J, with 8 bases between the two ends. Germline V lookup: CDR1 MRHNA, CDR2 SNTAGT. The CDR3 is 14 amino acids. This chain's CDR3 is CASSDRYPTDTQYF. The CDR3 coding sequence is TGTGCCAGCAGTGACAGGTACCCCACAGATACGCAGTATTTT.

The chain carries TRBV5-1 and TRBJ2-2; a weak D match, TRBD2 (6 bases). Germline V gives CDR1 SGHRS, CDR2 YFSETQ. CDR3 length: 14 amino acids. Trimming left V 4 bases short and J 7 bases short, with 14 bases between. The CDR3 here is CASSVGGPHGELFF. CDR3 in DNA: TGCGCCAGCAGCGTCGGAGGGCCCCACGGGGAGCTGTTTTTT.

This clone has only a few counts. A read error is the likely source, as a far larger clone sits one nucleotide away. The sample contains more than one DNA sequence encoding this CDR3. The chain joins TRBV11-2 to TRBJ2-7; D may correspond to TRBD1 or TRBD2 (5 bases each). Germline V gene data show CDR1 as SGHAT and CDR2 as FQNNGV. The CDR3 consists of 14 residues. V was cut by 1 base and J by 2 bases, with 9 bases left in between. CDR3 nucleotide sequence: TGTGCCAGCAGCTTAGGGGACGGCACCTACGAGCAGTACTTC. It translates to CASSLGDGTYEQYF.

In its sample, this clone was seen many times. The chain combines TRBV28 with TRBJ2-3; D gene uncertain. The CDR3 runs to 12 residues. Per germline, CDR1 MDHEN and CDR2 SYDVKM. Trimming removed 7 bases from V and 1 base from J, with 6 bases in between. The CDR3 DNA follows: TGTGCCAGCATGGGCCGCACAGATACGCAGTATTTT. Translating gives CASMGRTDTQYF.

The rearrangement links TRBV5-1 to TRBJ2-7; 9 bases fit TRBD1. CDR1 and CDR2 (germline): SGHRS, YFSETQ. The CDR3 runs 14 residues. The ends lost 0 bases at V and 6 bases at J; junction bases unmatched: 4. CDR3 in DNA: TGCGCCAGCAGCTTGGGAACAGGGGGCAGCGAGCAGTACTTC. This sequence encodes CASSLGTGGSEQYF.

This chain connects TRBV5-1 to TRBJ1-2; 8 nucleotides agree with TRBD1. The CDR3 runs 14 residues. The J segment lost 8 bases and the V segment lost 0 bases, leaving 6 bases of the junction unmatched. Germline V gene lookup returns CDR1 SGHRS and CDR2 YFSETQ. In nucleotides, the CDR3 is TGCGCCAGCAGCTTGGGGCAGGGGGCGCGCGGCTACACCTTC. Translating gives CASSLGQGARGYTF.

CDR3 in DNA: TGCGCCAGCGGGCCGGGGGACCCAAATGAAAAACTGTTTTTT. Translation: CASGPGDPNEKLFF. This chain links TRBV5-1 with TRBJ1-4, with a possible D match to TRBD1 (5 bases). V was cut by 7 bases and J by 5 bases, with 15 bases left in between. CDR3 length equals 14 residues. Per the germline V gene, CDR1 is SGHRS and CDR2 is YFSETQ.

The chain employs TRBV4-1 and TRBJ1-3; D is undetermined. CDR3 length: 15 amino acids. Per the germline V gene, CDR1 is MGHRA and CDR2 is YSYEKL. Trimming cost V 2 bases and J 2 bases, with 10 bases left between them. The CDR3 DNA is TGCGCCAGCAGCCAATTAGGGAATACTGGAAACACCATATATTTT. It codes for CASSQLGNTGNTIYF.

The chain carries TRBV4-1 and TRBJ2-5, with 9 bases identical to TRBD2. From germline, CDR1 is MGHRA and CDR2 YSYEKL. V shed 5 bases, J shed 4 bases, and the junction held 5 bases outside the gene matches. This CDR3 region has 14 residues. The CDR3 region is CASSEGTSRETQYF. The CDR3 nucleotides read TGCGCCAGCAGCGAAGGGACTAGCCGAGAGACCCAGTACTTC.

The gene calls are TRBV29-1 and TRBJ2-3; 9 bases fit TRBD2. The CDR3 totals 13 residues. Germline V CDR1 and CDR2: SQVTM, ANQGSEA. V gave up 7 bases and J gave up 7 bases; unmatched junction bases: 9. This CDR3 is CSGSGRLSHTQYF. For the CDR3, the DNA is TGCAGCGGAAGCGGGAGGCTTTCTCATACGCAGTATTTT.

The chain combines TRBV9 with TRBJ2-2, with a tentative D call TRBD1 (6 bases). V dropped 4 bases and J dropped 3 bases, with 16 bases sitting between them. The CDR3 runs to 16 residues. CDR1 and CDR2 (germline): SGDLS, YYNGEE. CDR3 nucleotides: TGTGCCAGCAGCTATACCGGGGACACTTACACCGGGGAGCTGTTTTTT. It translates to CASSYTGDTYTGELFF.

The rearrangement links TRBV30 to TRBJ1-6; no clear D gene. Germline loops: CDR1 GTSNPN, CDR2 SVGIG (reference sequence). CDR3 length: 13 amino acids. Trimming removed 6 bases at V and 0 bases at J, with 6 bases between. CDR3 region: CACLSSYNSPLHF. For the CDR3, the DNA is TGTGCCTGCTTGAGCTCCTATAATTCACCCCTCCACTTT. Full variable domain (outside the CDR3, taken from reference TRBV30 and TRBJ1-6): SQTIHQWPATLVQPVGSPLSLECTVEGTSNPNLYWYRQAAGRGLQLLFYSVGIGQISSEVPQNLSASRPQDRQFILSSKKLLLSDSGFYLCACLSSYNSPLHFGNGTRLTVT.

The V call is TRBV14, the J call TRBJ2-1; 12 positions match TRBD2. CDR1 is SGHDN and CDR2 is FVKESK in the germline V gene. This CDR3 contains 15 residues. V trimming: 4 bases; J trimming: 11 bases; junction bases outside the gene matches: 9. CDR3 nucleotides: TGTGCCAGCAGCCGCCCGGGACTAGCGGGCGCTAAGCAGTTCTTC. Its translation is CASSRPGLAGAKQFF.

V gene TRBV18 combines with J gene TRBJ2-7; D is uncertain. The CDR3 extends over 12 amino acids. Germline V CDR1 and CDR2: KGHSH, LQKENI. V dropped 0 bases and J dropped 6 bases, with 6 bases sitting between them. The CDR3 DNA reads TGTGCCAGCTCACCACCGCTTTCCGAGCAGTACTTC. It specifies CASSPPLSEQYF.

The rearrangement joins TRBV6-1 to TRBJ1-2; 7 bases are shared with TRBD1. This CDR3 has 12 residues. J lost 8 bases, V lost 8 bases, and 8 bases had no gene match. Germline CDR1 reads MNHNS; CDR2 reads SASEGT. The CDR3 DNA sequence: TGTGCCAGCGATCGACAGGGAGAGGGCTACACCTTC. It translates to CASDRQGEGYTF.